This T cell receptor beta chain was sequenced in a study of T cells in Graves' hyperthyroidism and ophthalmopathy. Whole-study results and caveats: Ophthalmopathy, as predicted by the model, came a median approximately 5.9 months after the prediction.

TCR beta CDR3 region amplification was performed from RNA transcripts. Researchers ran a first-round RT-PCR on the TCR CDR3 using the HTBI primer set. A single record per CDR3 protein comes from TCRdb applying MiXCR to the multiplex PCR reads. The sample consists of roughly 360,000 distinct CDR3 sequences, roughly 13% of them appearing once. Trimming stripped 1 base from V and 3 bases from J, with 5 bases between. This CDR3 is 13 amino acids long. Germline CDR1 MGHRA, CDR2 YSYEKL. This clonotype was seen more than once but under ten times. Its antigen is unidentified. This receptor was obtained from a man aged 25-45 years with Graves' hyperthyroidism that later progressed to Graves' ophthalmopathy. Sequences were obtained from blood. J is TRBJ2-3 and V is TRBV4-1; D remains unclear. DNA of the CDR3: TGCGCCAGCAGCCAAGCGCTGACAGATACGCAGTATTTT. This sequence encodes CASSQALTDTQYF.